This T cell receptor beta chain was sequenced in a study of CD8 T cells in Susac syndrome. TCR beta from blood CD8+ and CD4+ T cells was sequenced. Study-level results: Only a relatively small number of individuals were included in the TCR sequencing and HLA analysis.

Roughly 0.45 to 1 ug RNA was reverse transcribed with random hexamers. immunoSEQ multiplex PCR amplified TCR beta CDR3 across 54 Vbeta, 13 Jbeta. One entry per CDR3 protein results from TCRdb running MiXCR on the immunoSEQ multiplex PCR reads. The table has under 200,000 distinct CDR3 sequences, around 95% seen once. The germline V gene has CDR1 SQVTM and CDR2 ANQGSEA. Between the trimmed V and J ends, which lost 6 bases and 6 bases, there was a span of 15 bases. The CDR3 spans 13 residues. This clonotype was counted once. The antigen remains undetermined. The sample was CD4+ T cells from PBMCs. The sequence was collected from a human donor in good health. This sequence joins TRBV29-1 and TRBJ2-1, with a possible D match to TRBD1 (5 bases). CDR3 sequence (DNA): TGCAGCGTGACAGATCGCGTTACCAATGAGCAGTTCTTC. This codes for CSVTDRVTNEQFF.